The 10 T cell receptor beta chains below come from one sample, sequenced in a study of CD8+CD57+ T cells in acquired aplastic anemia. Patients picked for sequencing had shown CD8+CD57+ cell expansion detected by flow cytometry. Genomic DNA, the template, was used for profiling of the TCR beta VDJ and CDR3. MiXCR, run by TCRdb on the reads, gives a single entry per CDR3 protein. The sample records 170,000 or so distinct CDR3 sequences, about 50% being singletons. The sample comprised sorted CD4+, CD8+, or CD8+CD57+ T cells (not recorded which) from PBMCs. Receptors originate from a human donor with aplastic anemia.

About this clonotype itself: A much larger clone sits a single nucleotide away, making a read error possible. The genes are TRBV14 and TRBJ1-1, with 7 bases aligning to TRBD1. CDR1 is SGHDN, CDR2 FVKESK, per germline. CDR3 length equals 16 residues. The CDR3 here is CASSPFAGGLNTEALF. The CDR3 DNA reads as TGTGCCAGCAGCCCATTCGCAGGGGGGTTAAACACTGAAGCTCTCTTT.

In this sample, this clonotype turned up many times. The chain employs TRBV12-3 or TRBV12-4 and TRBJ1-1; D is uncertain. With 2 bases removed from V and 4 bases from J, the gap between germline ends came to 11 bases. This CDR3 has 14 amino acids. CDR3 DNA: TGTGCCAGCAGTTTATGGCCGGGTGGCACTGAAGCTTTCTTT. This codes for CASSLWPGGTEAFF.

This clonotype was seen repeatedly, ten times or more. The chain recombines TRBV6-1 with TRBJ2-1, with D unresolved. The CDR3 consists of 14 residues. V was cut by 1 base and J by 7 bases, with 11 bases left in between. Germline CDR1 and CDR2: MNHNS and SASEGT. The CDR3 sequence is CASSEGPVGNEQFF. CDR3 nucleotides: TGTGCCAGCAGTGAAGGACCCGTCGGGAATGAGCAGTTCTTC.

Ten or more counts support this clonotype. J is TRBJ1-1 and V is TRBV20-1; D unclear. The V gene's germline CDR1 is DFQATT and CDR2 SNEGSKA (reference sequence). This CDR3 has 14 residues. The V end was cut by 6 bases, the J end by 1 base, with 15 bases between. CDR3 nucleotides: TGCAGTGCATCAGAGGCAGGTTGGAACACTGAAGCTTTCTTT. Protein sequence: CSASEAGWNTEAFF.

This clonotype has only a few counts. The genes are TRBV11-2 and TRBJ1-1; TRBD1 matches 8 bases. CDR1 is SGHAT, CDR2 FQNNGV, per germline. The CDR3 contains 17 residues. V was clipped by 5 bases and J by 4 bases; unmatched bases: 15. CDR3 in DNA: TGTGCCAGCAGCCCCCGGAACCAGGGGGCCGTCGGCACTGAAGCTTTCTTT. Encoded protein: CASSPRNQGAVGTEAFF.

V gene TRBV7-2 combines with J gene TRBJ2-7; 9 nucleotides agree with TRBD1. Per the germline V gene, CDR1 is SGHTA and CDR2 is FQGNSA. The CDR3 consists of 12 residues. The J segment lost 6 bases and the V segment lost 8 bases, leaving 5 bases of the junction unmatched. The CDR3 spells CASGPTGGEQYF. CDR3 bases: TGTGCCAGCGGGCCGACAGGGGGCGAGCAGTACTTC.

This clonotype was seen at least ten times. The chain is built from TRBV3-1 and TRBJ2-7, with TRBD1 matching over 7 bases. Trimming removed 5 bases from V and 2 bases from J; junction bases left unmatched: 6. CDR1 and CDR2 from the germline V gene are LGHDT and YNNKEL (reference sequence). The CDR3 extends over 14 amino acids. CDR3 loop: CASSDQTGTYEQYF. DNA of the CDR3: TGTGCCAGCAGCGATCAGACAGGGACCTACGAGCAGTACTTC.

The CDR3 DNA sequence: TGCAGTGCTAGAGTAGGATCCGGGGCCAACGTCCTGACTTTC. Translated, it gives CSARVGSGANVLTF. V usage is TRBV29-1 and J usage is TRBJ2-6; D is unclear. The CDR3 consists of 14 residues. Per the germline V gene, CDR1 is SQVTM and CDR2 is ANQGSEA.

This clonotype was seen a few times. The V call is TRBV15, the J call TRBJ1-1; D may be TRBD1 (5 bases). V was pared by 0 bases and J by 5 bases, with 7 bases between. The CDR3 runs 13 residues. Germline CDR1 reads LNHNV; CDR2 reads YYDKDF (reference sequence). CDR3 residues: CATSRDQGTEAFF. CDR3 DNA: TGTGCCACCAGCAGAGATCAGGGTACTGAAGCTTTCTTT.

This clonotype was counted many times. The V and J genes are TRBV7-9 and TRBJ2-5; 10 nucleotides agree with TRBD2. The CDR3 has 15 residues. Germline V gene data show CDR1 as SEHNR and CDR2 as FQNEAQ (reference sequence). V was pared by 11 bases and J by 3 bases, with 12 bases of the junction left unmatched. CDR3 loop: CAGSTPSGREETQYF. The CDR3 DNA reads as TGTGCCGGATCAACGCCCAGCGGGAGGGAAGAGACCCAGTACTTC.